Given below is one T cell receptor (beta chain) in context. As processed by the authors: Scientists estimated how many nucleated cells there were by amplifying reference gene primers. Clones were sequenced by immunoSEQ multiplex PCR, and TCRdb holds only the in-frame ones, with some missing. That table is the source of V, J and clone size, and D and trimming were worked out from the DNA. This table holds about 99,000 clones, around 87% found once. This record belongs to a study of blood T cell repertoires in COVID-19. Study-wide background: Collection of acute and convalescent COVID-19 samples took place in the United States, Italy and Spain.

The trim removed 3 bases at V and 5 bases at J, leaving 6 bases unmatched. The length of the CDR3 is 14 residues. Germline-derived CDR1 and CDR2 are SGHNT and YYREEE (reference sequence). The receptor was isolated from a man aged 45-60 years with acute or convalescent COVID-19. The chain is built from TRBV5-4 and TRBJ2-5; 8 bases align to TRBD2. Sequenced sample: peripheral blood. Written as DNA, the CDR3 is TGTGCCAGCAGCTCTGAAGCGGGGGCGGAGACCCAGTACTTC. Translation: CASSSEAGAETQYF.